The 30 T cell receptor beta chains listed next were all sequenced from one sample in a study of graft-versus-host responses after intestinal transplantation. Some clones are missing from TCRdb's copy, which holds only in-frame ones; the method was immunoSEQ multiplex PCR. The table includes tens of thousands of clones, under 90% detected once. These TCRs are of unknown antigen specificity. The sample was unstimulated CD4+ T cells sorted from spleen or lymph node cells, taken before intestinal transplant. The receptors were gathered from a human donor who received an intestinal transplant.

J is TRBJ1-4 and V is TRBV19; tentative D call: TRBD1 (5 bases). Germline CDR1 and CDR2: LNHDA and SQIVND (reference sequence). The CDR3 extends over 15 amino acids. The ends were cut back, 5 bases at V and 2 bases at J, with 12 bases in the middle. The CDR3, as DNA: TGTGCCAGTAGTCCCCGCGGGGGGACTAATGAAAAACTGTTTTTT. It yields the protein CASSPRGGTNEKLFF.

V and J are TRBV5-3 and TRBJ2-3; 8 nucleotides agree with TRBD2. TRBV5-3 belongs to the ORF category, with a function that is uncertain. The CDR3 extends over 17 amino acids. V lost 1 base to trimming and J lost 1 base; unmatched junction nucleotides: 8. CDR3 coding DNA: TGTGCCAGAAGCTTGTTGGAGCGGGGGTTTGGCACAGATACGCAGTATTTT. Its protein product is CARSLLERGFGTDTQYF.

The chain couples TRBV19 to TRBJ1-1; no clear D. Germline-derived CDR1 and CDR2 are LNHDA and SQIVND (reference sequence). This CDR3 comprises 14 residues. The V end was cut by 4 bases, the J end by 0 bases, with 9 bases between. The CDR3 region is CASSTRGMNTEAFF. The CDR3 DNA reads as TGTGCCAGTAGTACTCGAGGGATGAACACTGAAGCTTTCTTT.

The chain couples TRBV7-3 to TRBJ2-5, with TRBD2 matching over 7 bases. CDR3 size: 18 residues. Per the germline V gene, CDR1 is SGHTA and CDR2 is FQGTGA. Unmatched junction bases numbered 16, after V lost 2 bases and J lost 4 bases. CDR3 DNA: TGTGCCAGCAGCTTAGCCCTCCATAGCGGGCGAAAACCAGAGACCCAGTACTTC. This sequence encodes CASSLALHSGRKPETQYF.

The chain has TRBV29-1 and TRBJ2-3; D possibly corresponds to TRBD1 (8 bases). Deletions cut 4 bases from V and 1 base from J, with 15 bases between. This CDR3 spans 15 amino acids. The germline V gene encodes CDR1 SQVTM and CDR2 ANQGSEA. The chain's CDR3 is CSVVDTGGGTDTQYF. The CDR3 nucleotides read TGCAGCGTTGTCGACACAGGGGGGGGCACAGATACGCAGTATTTT.

The count of this clone is one. The chain recombines TRBV4-1 with TRBJ1-1, with a possible D match to TRBD1 (5 bases). The CDR3 consists of 17 residues. Trimming removed 4 bases from V and 0 bases from J, with 18 bases in between. Germline loops: CDR1 MGHRA, CDR2 YSYEKL. CDR3 region: CASSPYRGGTMNTEAFF. Written as DNA, the CDR3 is TGCGCCAGCAGCCCTTACCGGGGGGGGACCATGAACACTGAAGCTTTCTTT.

The chain has TRBV10-2 and TRBJ1-3; no clear D gene. Trimming stripped 1 base from V and 7 bases from J, with 14 bases between. This CDR3 region has 15 residues. Germline V lookup: CDR1 WSHSY, CDR2 SAAADI. The CDR3 loop reads CASSELASGSNTIYF. As DNA, the CDR3 is TGCGCCAGCAGTGAGTTGGCAAGCGGGTCGAACACCATATATTTT.

The CDR3 DNA reads as TGTGCCATCAGTGGCCCTGGAGGCCAGCCCCAGCATTTT. It specifies CAISGPGGQPQHF. The rearrangement links TRBV10-3 to TRBJ1-5; D is uncertain. CDR3 length equals 13 residues. V was trimmed by 4 bases and J by 7 bases, leaving 11 bases between them. Germline V gives CDR1 ENHRY, CDR2 SYGVKD.

This chain joins TRBV6-1 and TRBJ2-4, with TRBD1 matching 7 bases. Germline values: CDR1 MNHNS, CDR2 SASEGT. The CDR3 has 12 amino acids. After removal of 8 bases from V and 7 bases from J, the junction contained 5 bases not matched to a gene. The CDR3 DNA sequence: TGTGCCAGCGCCCCGGGACAGAACATTCAGTACTTC. This gives the protein CASAPGQNIQYF.

V usage is TRBV6-1 and J usage is TRBJ1-5; TRBD1 matches at 8 bases. J gave up 4 bases and V 2 bases, and 10 bases lay outside the gene matches. Looked up from germline, CDR1 is MNHNS and CDR2 is SASEGT. This CDR3 region has 17 residues. CDR3 DNA: TGTGCCAGCAGTGAAAGGCTTGAGGACAGGGAAAATCAGCCCCAGCATTTT. Translation gives CASSERLEDRENQPQHF.

The chain combines TRBV20-1 with TRBJ2-3; the D gene is possibly TRBD2 (5 bases). Germline V lookup: CDR1 DFQATT, CDR2 SNEGSKA (reference sequence). The CDR3 is 11 residues long. Trimming pared 3 bases from V and 4 bases from J, leaving 5 bases between. The CDR3 sequence: CSAREADTQYF. CDR3 bases: TGCAGTGCTAGGGAGGCAGATACGCAGTATTTT.

The V gene is TRBV6-6, the J gene TRBJ1-6; 7 bases fit TRBD1. CDR1 and CDR2 (germline): MNHNY, SVGAGI (reference sequence). CDR3 size: 14 residues. With 7 bases clipped from V and 8 bases from J, the junction kept 8 bases outside the gene matches. CDR3 protein: CASTDRAGDSPLHF. The CDR3 nucleotides read TGTGCCAGCACCGACAGGGCCGGGGATTCACCCCTCCACTTT.

This clone has only one observation. The genes are TRBV9 and TRBJ1-3; D call uncertain. V dropped 3 bases and J dropped 2 bases, with 15 bases sitting between them. CDR1 is SGDLS and CDR2 is YYNGEE in the germline V gene. CDR3 length: 16 amino acids. This chain's CDR3 is CASSGGGSLAGNTIYF. DNA of the CDR3: TGTGCCAGCAGCGGAGGCGGGAGCCTCGCTGGAAACACCATATATTTT.

This rearrangement joins TRBV5-4 to TRBJ2-1; unclear D gene. Germline assignment: CDR1 SGHNT and CDR2 YYREEE (reference sequence). V lost 0 bases, J lost 5 bases, and 9 bases lay in between. The CDR3 has 14 amino acids. The CDR3 coding sequence is TGTGCCAGCAGCTTGGTAGCCACGGACAATGAGCAGTTCTTC. Translating it yields CASSLVATDNEQFF.

The V and J genes are TRBV5-1 and TRBJ2-1; the D gene is possibly TRBD2 (5 bases). V shed 8 bases and J shed 3 bases, with 21 bases lying between them. CDR1 and CDR2 (germline): SGHRS, YFSETQ. This CDR3 region has 16 residues. CDR3 region: CASASGVFSGYNEQFF. CDR3 nucleotides: TGCGCCAGTGCCTCCGGGGTGTTTTCCGGCTACAATGAGCAGTTCTTC.

The rearrangement joins TRBV5-1 to TRBJ2-2, with 11 bases aligning to TRBD2. The CDR3 runs 15 residues. The germline V gene has CDR1 SGHRS and CDR2 YFSETQ. With 3 bases clipped from V and 5 bases from J, the junction kept 3 bases outside the gene matches. CDR3 bases: TGCGCCAGCAGCTCCACTAGCGGGGGTACCGGGGAGCTGTTTTTT. It yields the protein CASSSTSGGTGELFF.

The CDR3 DNA is TGTGCCAGCAGCTGGGCGGGGGGGAACACTGAAGCTTTCTTT. It encodes CASSWAGGNTEAFF. The chain combines TRBV7-2 with TRBJ1-1, with TRBD1 as a possible D gene (5 bases). Germline V gene data show CDR1 as SGHTA and CDR2 as FQGNSA. This CDR3 region has 14 residues. V was trimmed by 4 bases and J by 1 base, leaving 10 bases between them.

The chain links TRBV10-3 to TRBJ1-1; D is undetermined. Germline V gene data show CDR1 as ENHRY and CDR2 as SYGVKD. The V and J ends lost 4 bases and 6 bases respectively, with 18 bases between them. This CDR3 spans 15 amino acids. CDR3 in amino acids: CAISADMVAGAEAFF. CDR3 nucleotides: TGTGCCATCAGTGCCGATATGGTGGCCGGGGCTGAAGCTTTCTTT.

This chain links TRBV5-4 with TRBJ1-1; D gene ambiguous. Germline values: CDR1 SGHNT, CDR2 YYREEE (reference sequence). V lost 1 base to trimming and J lost 0 bases, with 7 bases between them. The CDR3 covers 14 residues. The CDR3 here is CASSLTYMNTEAFF. DNA of the CDR3: TGTGCCAGCAGCTTGACATACATGAACACTGAAGCTTTCTTT.

Details on this clone: The junction and the germline gene differ at one end; a read error may be behind it. This chain uses TRBV2 with TRBJ2-5; a possible D gene is TRBD2 (5 bases). The germline gives CDR1 SNHLY, CDR2 FYNNEI. The CDR3 length is 14 residues. This CDR3 is CASREGGLQETQYF. DNA for the CDR3: TGTGCCAGCAGGGAAGGAGGACTCCAAGAGACCCAGTACTTC.

This clone has just a few counts. This chain links TRBV5-1 with TRBJ2-3; D call uncertain. Germline loops: CDR1 SGHRS, CDR2 YFSETQ. The CDR3 length is 14 residues. V was shortened by 5 bases and J by 5 bases, with 15 bases between the two germline ends. DNA for the CDR3: TGCGCCAGCAGTTCAAGGCTAGTCATAGATACGCAGTATTTT. Translation gives CASSSRLVIDTQYF. The full variable domain, its missing parts supplied by reference TRBV5-1 and TRBJ2-3, is KAGVTQTPRYLIKTRGQQVTLSCSPISGHRSVSWYQQTPGQGLQFLFEYFSETQRNKGNFPGRFSGRQFSNSRSEMNVSTLELGDSALYLCASSSRLVIDTQYFGPGTRLTVL.

This clone was observed a single time. The V gene is TRBV10-1, the J gene TRBJ1-2; no reliable D call. Germline CDR1 is WNHNN and CDR2 is SYGVQD (reference sequence). This CDR3 has 13 amino acids. V dropped 2 bases and J dropped 4 bases, with 8 bases sitting between them. In DNA, the CDR3 is TGCGCCAGCAGTGAGAGCGGGTCCTATGGCTACACCTTC. Translated, it gives CASSESGSYGYTF.

V usage is TRBV5-1 and J usage is TRBJ2-1, with TRBD1 as a possible D gene (5 bases). V dropped 4 bases and J dropped 2 bases, with 10 bases sitting between them. Per germline, CDR1 SGHRS and CDR2 YFSETQ. There are 14 residues in the CDR3. The CDR3 loop reads CASSPGQAYNEQFF. In DNA form, the CDR3 reads TGCGCCAGCAGCCCAGGGCAAGCCTACAATGAGCAGTTCTTC.

This rearrangement joins TRBV19 to TRBJ1-1; 7 bases align to TRBD1. Losses at the gene ends were 8 bases for V and 6 bases for J; bases not matched to a gene: 9. This CDR3 comprises 13 residues. CDR1 is LNHDA and CDR2 is SQIVND in the germline V gene (reference sequence). The CDR3 bases are TGTGCCAGTGCGGGCAGGGGGTGGGCTGAAGCTTTCTTT. Translated: CASAGRGWAEAFF.

The gene calls are TRBV18 and TRBJ2-1; 9 nucleotides match TRBD1. This CDR3 is 17 amino acids long. With 3 bases clipped from V and 1 base from J, the junction kept 7 bases outside the gene matches. From germline, CDR1 is KGHSH and CDR2 LQKENI. CDR3 nucleotides: TGTGCCAGCTCACCCCCAACAGGGGGCGATTCCTACAATGAGCAGTTCTTC. Amino acids: CASSPPTGGDSYNEQFF.

V usage is TRBV10-3 and J usage is TRBJ1-1; TRBD1 is a possible D gene (6 bases). The germline CDR1 and CDR2 sequences are ENHRY and SYGVKD. This CDR3 has 13 amino acids. Trimming left V 0 bases short and J 8 bases short, with 10 bases between. The CDR3 coding sequence is TGTGCCATCAGTGAGTCGTGGGGGCGCGAAGCTTTCTTT. As protein: CAISESWGREAFF.

The rearrangement links TRBV2 to TRBJ2-1; 12 bases map to TRBD2. V was pared by 5 bases and J by 9 bases, with 11 bases of the junction left unmatched. The CDR3 extends over 16 amino acids. Germline loops: CDR1 SNHLY, CDR2 FYNNEI. The DNA for the CDR3 is TGTGCCAGCAGTAAATTACTAGCGGGGGGTACAAGTGAGCAGTTCTTC. It translates to CASSKLLAGGTSEQFF.

The chain combines TRBV11-2 with TRBJ1-2; perhaps TRBD1 as D (6 bases). CDR3 length equals 16 residues. CDR1 and CDR2 (germline): SGHAT, FQNNGV. Trimming stripped 1 base from V and 0 bases from J, with 12 bases between. CDR3 DNA: TGTGCCAGCAGCTTAGGCCGGGACATCTCTAACTATGGCTACACCTTC. Translating gives CASSLGRDISNYGYTF.

In its sample, this clone was seen once. V gene TRBV6-5 combines with J gene TRBJ1-5; D gene ambiguous. V shed 0 bases and J shed 4 bases, with 4 bases lying between them. The CDR3 consists of 13 residues. From germline, CDR1 is MNHEY and CDR2 SVGAGI. CDR3 nucleotide sequence: TGTGCCAGCAGTTACTCCCAGAATCAGCCCCAGCATTTT. Translating it yields CASSYSQNQPQHF.

In this sample, this clone turned up a few times. The V call is TRBV5-4, the J call TRBJ1-2, with TRBD1 matching over 7 bases. Germline V lookup: CDR1 SGHNT, CDR2 YYREEE (reference sequence). The V and J ends lost 0 bases and 7 bases, in that order; junction bases with no gene match: 3. The CDR3 spans 13 residues. In DNA, the CDR3 is TGTGCCAGCAGCTTGGACAGGGGATTTGGCTACACCTTC. Its protein product is CASSLDRGFGYTF.